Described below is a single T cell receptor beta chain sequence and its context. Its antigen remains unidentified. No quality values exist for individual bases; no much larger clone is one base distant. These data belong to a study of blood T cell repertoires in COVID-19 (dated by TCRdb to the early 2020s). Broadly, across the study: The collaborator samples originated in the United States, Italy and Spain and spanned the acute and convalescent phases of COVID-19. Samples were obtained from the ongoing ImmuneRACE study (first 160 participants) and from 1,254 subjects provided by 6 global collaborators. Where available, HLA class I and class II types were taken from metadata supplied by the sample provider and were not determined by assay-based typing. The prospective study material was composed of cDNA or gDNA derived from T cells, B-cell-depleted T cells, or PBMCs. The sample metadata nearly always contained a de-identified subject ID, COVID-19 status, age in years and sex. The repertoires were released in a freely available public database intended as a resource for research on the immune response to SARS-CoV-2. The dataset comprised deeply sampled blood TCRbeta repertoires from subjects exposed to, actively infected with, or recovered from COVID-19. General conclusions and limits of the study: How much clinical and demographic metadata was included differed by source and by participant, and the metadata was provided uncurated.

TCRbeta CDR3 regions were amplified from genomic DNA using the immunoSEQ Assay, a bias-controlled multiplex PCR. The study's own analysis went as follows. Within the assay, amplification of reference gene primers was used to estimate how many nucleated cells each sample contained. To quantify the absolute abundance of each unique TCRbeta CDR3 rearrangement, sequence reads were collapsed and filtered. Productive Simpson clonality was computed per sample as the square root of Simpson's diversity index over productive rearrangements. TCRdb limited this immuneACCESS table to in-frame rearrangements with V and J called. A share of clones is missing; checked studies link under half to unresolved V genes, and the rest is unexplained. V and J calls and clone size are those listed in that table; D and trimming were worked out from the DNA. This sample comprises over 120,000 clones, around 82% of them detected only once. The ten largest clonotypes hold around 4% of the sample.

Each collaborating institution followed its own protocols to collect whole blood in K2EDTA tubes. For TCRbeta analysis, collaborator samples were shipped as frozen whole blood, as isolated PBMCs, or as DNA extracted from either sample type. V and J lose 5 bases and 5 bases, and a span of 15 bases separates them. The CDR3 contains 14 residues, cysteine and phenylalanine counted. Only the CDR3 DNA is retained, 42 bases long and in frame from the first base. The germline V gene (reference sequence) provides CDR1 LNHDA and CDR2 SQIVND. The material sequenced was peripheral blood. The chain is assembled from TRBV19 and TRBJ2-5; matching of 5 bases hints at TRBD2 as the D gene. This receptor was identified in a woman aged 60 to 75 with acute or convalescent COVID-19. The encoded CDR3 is CASSPRHGGETQYF. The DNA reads TGTGCCAGTAGTCCCCGCCATGGCGGGGAGACCCAGTACTTC.